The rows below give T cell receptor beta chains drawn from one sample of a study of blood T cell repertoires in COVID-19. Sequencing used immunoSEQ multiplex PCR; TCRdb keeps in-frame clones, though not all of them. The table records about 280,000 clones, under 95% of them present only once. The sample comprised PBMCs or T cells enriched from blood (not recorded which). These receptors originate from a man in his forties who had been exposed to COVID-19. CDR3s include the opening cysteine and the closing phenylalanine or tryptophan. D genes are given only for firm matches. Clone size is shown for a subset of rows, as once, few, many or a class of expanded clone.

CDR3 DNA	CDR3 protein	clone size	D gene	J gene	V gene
TGTGCCAGCAGCGGGCTAGCTTCGGTGGATGAGCAGTTCTTC	CASSGLASVDEQFF	-	-	TRBJ2-1	TRBV3-1/TRBV3-2
TGCGCCAGCAGCCAGACAGGGGGCACAGATACGCAGTATTTT	CASSQTGGTDTQYF	-	TRBD1	TRBJ2-3	TRBV5-1
TGTGCCAGTAGTATTTTCCCCGCTTTTGGCGGCTACGAGCAGTACTTC	CASSIFPAFGGYEQYF	-	-	TRBJ2-7	TRBV19
TGCAGCGTTGGAACGCTGGGGCGCCCCACCGGGGAGCTGTTTTTT	CSVGTLGRPTGELFF	-	-	TRBJ2-2	TRBV29-1
TGTGCCAGCAGTTTAGGCAGCGCCTTAGTCGGCTACACCTTC	CASSLGSALVGYTF	-	-	TRBJ1-2	TRBV28
TGCAGCGTTGAAGGGGGAATTCCGGGACTCGGTGGGATCTTC	CSVEGGIPGLGGIF	-	-	TRBJ2-1	TRBV29-1
TGTGCCAGCAGCGAAGGGGGCAGCAATCAGCCCCAGCATTTT	CASSEGGSNQPQHF	-	TRBD1	TRBJ1-5	TRBV9
TGTGCCATCGGCCAGGGGAATGGCTACGAGCAGTACTTC	CAIGQGNGYEQYF	-	-	TRBJ2-7	TRBV10-3
TGTGCCAGTAGTCCCGGGACAGGGGGCAGAGGCTATGGCTACACCTTC	CASSPGTGGRGYGYTF	-	TRBD1	TRBJ1-2	TRBV19
TGTGCCAGCAGGACCCTTCCGGGAAATAGAAATGAGCAGTTCTTC	CASRTLPGNRNEQFF	-	-	TRBJ2-1	TRBV2
TGCGCCAGCACCTTGGGTAGGACAGGAGCTTACGAGCAGTACTTC	CASTLGRTGAYEQYF	-	TRBD1	TRBJ2-7	TRBV5-1
TGTGCCAGTAGTCTATACACTGAAGCTTTCTTT	CASSLYTEAFF	-	-	TRBJ1-1	TRBV19
TGTGCCAGCAGCGTAGCCCCCCAGGGAGGCCTCTACGAGCAGTACTTC	CASSVAPQGGLYEQYF	-	-	TRBJ2-7	TRBV9
TGCGCCAGCAGCCGCAATTGGGTGAGGCCCGGGACAGACTATGGCTACACCTTC	CASSRNWVRPGTDYGYTF	once	TRBD1	TRBJ1-2	TRBV4-1
TGTGCCTGGAGTCGAACCTTGACGGGGAGTACTTACGAGCAGTACTTC	CAWSRTLTGSTYEQYF	-	-	TRBJ2-7	TRBV30
TGTGCCAGCCTATGGTCCGAACGTAGCGGGAGAGATGAGCAGTTCTTC	CASLWSERSGRDEQFF	-	TRBD2	TRBJ2-1	TRBV2
TGTGCCAGCAGTTACTCGAGCGAGCAGTACTTC	CASSYSSEQYF	few	-	TRBJ2-7	TRBV6-5
TGTGCCAGCAGCTCCTCCCCCACCGGGGAGCTGTTTTTT	CASSSSPTGELFF	-	-	TRBJ2-2	TRBV7-3
TGTGCCTGGAGGATCTCGAGGCGGGAGGGCCGGTCGGACACCGGGGAGCTGTTTTTT	CAWRISRREGRSDTGELFF	-	TRBD2	TRBJ2-2	TRBV30
TGTGCCAGCAGTTTAGAGACAGTCTATGGCTACACCTTC	CASSLETVYGYTF	-	-	TRBJ1-2	TRBV12-3/TRBV12-4
TGTGCCAGCAGCTATAGTGAGCTATACACAGATACGCAGTATTTT	CASSYSELYTDTQYF	-	-	TRBJ2-3	TRBV3-1/TRBV3-2
TGTGCCTGGAGTGGTGGGAGTGGGGGCCATCTCTATGGCTACACCTTC	CAWSGGSGGHLYGYTF	-	-	TRBJ1-2	TRBV30
TGTGCCAGCTCATCAGGGACAGGGGCCCTCACCGGGGAGCTGTTTTTT	CASSSGTGALTGELFF	-	TRBD1	TRBJ2-2	TRBV18
TGTGCCTGGGGGACAGGGTTGAACAATGAGCAGTTCTTC	CAWGTGLNNEQFF	once	TRBD1	TRBJ2-1	TRBV30
TGTGCCAGCAGCCCTACTAGCGGGCACGCGAACACCGGGGAGCTGTTTTTT	CASSPTSGHANTGELFF	-	TRBD2	TRBJ2-2	TRBV3-1/TRBV3-2
TGTGCCAGCTCACCCGGGATCACCGGGGAGCTGTTTTTT	CASSPGITGELFF	once	-	TRBJ2-2	TRBV18
TGTGCCAGCAGCCAAGGACTAGCGGGAGAAAGCTACGAGCAGTACTTC	CASSQGLAGESYEQYF	medium-sized	TRBD2	TRBJ2-7	TRBV4-2
TGTGCCAGCAGTTTAGTAACAGGGAGTACCTCTGGGGCCAACGTCCTGACTTTC	CASSLVTGSTSGANVLTF	once	-	TRBJ2-6	TRBV28